This TCR beta chain came from a study of beta chain features in type 1 diabetes. Overall study findings and caveats: In all four CD4+ subsets, TCRB CDR3 length was significantly, moderately reduced in type 1 diabetes.

The CDR3 runs to 13 residues. Trimming removed 6 bases from V and 3 bases from J, with 14 bases in between. CDR1 and CDR2 (germline): SQVTM, ANQGSEA. The whole isolated RNA underwent reverse transcription, so sequencing captured expressed TCRB transcripts. Profiled with immunoSEQ multiplex PCR; TCRdb holds only in-frame clones, not every one. The profile shows 250,000 to 300,000 clones, 13% to 15% of them singletons. As regards this clone: Its antigen is undetermined.

The rearrangement joins TRBV29-1 to TRBJ2-5, with D maybe TRBD1 (6 bases). The clonotype originates from a man aged 25 to 40 with type 1 diabetes. Sequenced material: naive CD4+ T cells from blood. The CDR3 protein is CSVNRDSKETQYF. CDR3 DNA sequence: TGCAGCGTCAACAGGGATTCTAAAGAGACCCAGTACTTC.